The 15 T cell receptor beta chains presented below share a single source sample, sequenced in a study of shared clonotypes between healthy human individuals. Sequencing used immunoSEQ multiplex PCR; TCRdb keeps in-frame clones, though not all of them. The sample shows some 1 million clones, under 80% of them seen only once. The sample consisted of memory CD4+ T cells sorted from blood. Described subset: CD45RA-negative fraction. Receptors were obtained from a man in his late teens or twenties in good health.

The chain has TRBV18 and TRBJ2-7; 9 bases fit TRBD1. Germline-derived CDR1 and CDR2 are KGHSH and LQKENI. Trimming removed 0 bases from V and 7 bases from J; junction bases left unmatched: 7. CDR3 length: 15 amino acids. The CDR3: CASSPPTTGGREQYF. The CDR3 nucleotides are TGTGCCAGCTCACCACCGACGACAGGGGGTAGGGAGCAGTACTTC.

The J gene is TRBJ2-3, the V gene TRBV18, with 7 bases identical to TRBD1. From germline, CDR1 is KGHSH and CDR2 LQKENI. The length of the CDR3 is 16 residues. V lost 2 bases and J lost 7; bases outside the gene matches: 12. The DNA for the CDR3 is TGTGCCAGCTCACCAACTGGACAGGCAGGGACGCATACGCAGTATTTT. It encodes CASSPTGQAGTHTQYF.

The CDR3 sequence is CAISAAVKDEKLFF. As DNA, the CDR3 is TGTGCCATCAGTGCCGCGGTAAAGGATGAAAAACTGTTTTTT. The chain is built from TRBV10-3 and TRBJ1-4; D ambiguous. CDR1 is ENHRY, CDR2 SYGVKD, per germline. V was cut by 4 bases and J by 6 bases, with 12 bases left in between. This CDR3 region has 14 residues.

To note about this clone: Other DNA sequences in the same sample also yield this CDR3. The rearrangement uses TRBV7-2 and TRBJ2-7; no firm D call. This CDR3 comprises 12 residues. Germline V gene sequence: CDR1 SGHTA, CDR2 FQGNSA. V was shortened by 3 bases and J by 0 bases, with 3 bases between the two germline ends. In DNA, the CDR3 is TGTGCCAGCAGCTTGAGCTCCTACGAGCAGTACTTC. Amino acid sequence: CASSLSSYEQYF.

This clone appeared once. This sequence joins TRBV6-6 and TRBJ1-5; tentative D call: TRBD1 (6 bases). CDR1 and CDR2 (germline): MNHNY, SVGAGI (reference sequence). This CDR3 spans 16 amino acids. V lost 6 bases, J lost 5 bases, and 20 bases lay in between. This CDR3 is CASSPGQRSPYQPQHF. CDR3 nucleotides: TGTGCCAGCAGCCCCGGACAGAGGAGCCCGTATCAGCCCCAGCATTTT.

V usage is TRBV2 and J usage is TRBJ2-2; 8 nucleotides line up with TRBD2. V was clipped by 10 bases and J by 4 bases; unmatched bases: 8. This CDR3 contains 14 residues. CDR1 SNHLY and CDR2 FYNNEI come from the germline V gene. The CDR3 sequence: CAKSGSISTGELFF. In DNA form, the CDR3 reads TGTGCCAAAAGCGGGAGTATAAGCACCGGGGAGCTGTTTTTT.

The CDR3 loop reads CASSGRRTYNEQFF. As DNA, the CDR3 is TGTGCCAGTAGTGGCAGGCGGACCTACAATGAGCAGTTCTTC. V is TRBV19 and J is TRBJ2-1; D is unclear. The CDR3 runs to 14 residues. Germline V gives CDR1 LNHDA, CDR2 SQIVND (reference sequence). Trimming removed 5 bases at V and 2 bases at J, with 10 bases between.

The rearrangement uses TRBV6-1 and TRBJ1-2, with D unresolved. CDR1 is MNHNS and CDR2 is SASEGT in the germline V gene. This CDR3 contains 15 residues. The V and J ends lost 0 bases and 5 bases respectively, with 13 bases between them. CDR3 sequence (DNA): TGTGCCAGCAGTGAAGCTTCAGCTCACGAGTATGGCTACACCTTC. Translated, it gives CASSEASAHEYGYTF.

This sequence joins TRBV30 and TRBJ1-2, with D tentatively TRBD1 (6 bases). Trimming removed 2 bases from V and 8 bases from J, with 21 bases in between. Germline values: CDR1 GTSNPN, CDR2 SVGIG (reference sequence). This CDR3 comprises 15 residues. This CDR3 reads CAWSHPGLAGEGYTF. The CDR3 DNA sequence: TGTGCCTGGAGTCACCCAGGGTTAGCAGGGGAGGGCTACACCTTC.

The chain uses TRBV14 and TRBJ1-4; D ambiguous. The CDR3 is 16 amino acids. Trimming shortened V by 1 base and J by 7 bases, and 16 bases separated the two germline ends. Germline-derived CDR1 and CDR2 are SGHDN and FVKESK. CDR3 sequence reads: CASSQVGEGYREKLFF. CDR3 coding DNA: TGTGCCAGCAGCCAAGTTGGAGAGGGATATCGTGAAAAACTGTTTTTT.

This clone was detected once. The V call is TRBV19, the J call TRBJ1-1; no firm D call. Trimming removed 4 bases at V and 4 bases at J, with 13 bases between. Germline CDR1 reads LNHDA; CDR2 reads SQIVND (reference sequence). The CDR3 consists of 14 residues. Here the CDR3 reads CASSTDRAGTEAFF. CDR3 nucleotides: TGTGCCAGTAGTACCGACCGGGCCGGCACTGAAGCTTTCTTT.

The V and J genes are TRBV7-2 and TRBJ2-3; D gene uncertain. The CDR3 is 14 residues long. Trimming pared 2 bases from V and 0 bases from J, leaving 6 bases between. Germline CDR1 and CDR2: SGHTA and FQGNSA. The CDR3 spells CASSLRSSTDTQYF. The DNA of the CDR3 is TGTGCCAGCAGCTTAAGGAGTAGCACAGATACGCAGTATTTT.

V gene TRBV10-1 combines with J gene TRBJ1-1; TRBD1 matches 7 bases. The CDR3 is 14 amino acids. Germline assignment: CDR1 WNHNN and CDR2 SYGVQD (reference sequence). J was trimmed by 3 bases and V by 2 bases; bases with no gene match: 3. The CDR3 DNA reads as TGCGCCAGCAGTGAGCGACAGGGATACACTGAAGCTTTCTTT. This encodes CASSERQGYTEAFF.

The chain has TRBV28 and TRBJ2-3; no firm D call. Germline V lookup: CDR1 MDHEN, CDR2 SYDVKM. Deletions cut 5 bases from V and 3 bases from J, with 18 bases between. The CDR3 totals 16 residues. Written as DNA, the CDR3 is TGTGCCAGCAGTCAGGCCGAGACATTACGGACAGATACGCAGTATTTT. Translating it yields CASSQAETLRTDTQYF.

The DNA for the CDR3 is TGTGCCTGGAGTGACCCGGGGGGGCTCGGGTATGGCTACACCTTC. As protein: CAWSDPGGLGYGYTF. The V and J genes are TRBV30 and TRBJ1-2, with a tentative D call TRBD1 (6 bases). The CDR3 sequence is 15 residues long. Trimming shortened V by 1 base and J by 5 bases, and 17 bases separated the two germline ends. Germline CDR1 reads GTSNPN; CDR2 reads SVGIG (reference sequence).